The next 24 T cell receptor beta chains were all read from a single sample in a study of T cell clusters in autoimmune cytopenias. TRB amplification used approximately 0.25 ug of peripheral blood genomic DNA. TRB was amplified by touch-down multiplex PCR, primer pools A and B combined. TCRdb reworked the multiplex PCR reads into one entry per CDR3 protein, no DNA. Listed are fewer than 3,500 distinct CDR3 sequences; about 40% falls within the top ten. Sequenced: peripheral blood. These receptors were obtained from a human donor with an autoimmune cytopenia or autoimmune hepatitis (not recorded which).

This clonotype shows up as medium-sized (0.01 to 0.1%) by frequency. Here the CDR3 reads CASSPRDAGSETQYF. The rearrangement joins TRBV6-1 to TRBJ2-5; the TCRdb D gene call, TRBD1, has no DNA to confirm it. The CDR3 extends over 15 amino acids. Germline loops: CDR1 MNHNS, CDR2 SASEGT.

This clonotype is deemed medium-sized by its frequency. The CDR3 here is CAISEISTDTDTQYF. The V call is TRBV10-3, the J call TRBJ2-3; with no DNA, the TCRdb D assignment of TRBD1 cannot be verified. Per the germline V gene, CDR1 is ENHRY and CDR2 is SYGVKD. This CDR3 has 15 amino acids.

Its frequency marks this clonotype as medium-sized (0.01 to 0.1%). V usage is TRBV6-5 and J usage is TRBJ1-2; the D call of TRBD1 rests on TCRdb alone, since no DNA is present to check it. The CDR3 has 14 amino acids. Per germline, CDR1 MNHEY and CDR2 SVGAGI. The CDR3 is CASSLGRGGYGYTF.

This clonotype registers medium-sized by frequency. This chain joins TRBV5-6 and TRBJ2-7. The germline V gene encodes CDR1 SGHDT and CDR2 YYEEEE. The CDR3 loop spans 14 amino acids. CDR3 in amino acids: CASSLTESTYEQYF.

The rearrangement joins TRBV11-1 to TRBJ2-7; TCRdb's D call of TRBD2 is untestable without DNA. Per the germline V gene, CDR1 is SGHAT and CDR2 is FQDESV (reference sequence). The CDR3 is 16 amino acids. The CDR3 spells CASSSITGPQHYEQYF. The full variable domain, with the rest looked up from reference TRBV11-1 and TRBJ2-7, is EAEVAQSPRYKITEKSQAVAFWCDPISGHATLYWYRQILGQGPELLVQFQDESVVDDSQLPKDRFSAERLKGVDSTLKIQPAELGDSAMYLCASSSITGPQHYEQYFGPGTRLTVT.

V gene TRBV20-1 combines with J gene TRBJ1-4. The CDR3 has 15 amino acids. Germline V gives CDR1 DFQATT, CDR2 SNEGSKA (reference sequence). CDR3: CSARDRASTNEKLFF.

The V call is TRBV7-9, the J call TRBJ2-1; TCRdb designates TRBD2, a call that cannot be tested without DNA. Germline CDR1 is SEHNR and CDR2 is FQNEAQ (reference sequence). This CDR3 region has 16 residues. The CDR3 reads CASTPHSGRAVGEQFF.

This clonotype is called medium-sized based on its frequency. The gene calls are TRBV29-1 and TRBJ1-2; there is no DNA to check the TCRdb D call of TRBD1. The CDR3 runs to 14 residues. Germline values: CDR1 SQVTM, CDR2 ANQGSEA. CDR3: CSVDRQGEANGYTF.

Frequency places this clonotype as medium-sized. CDR3: CASSPDGYVLFF. V usage is TRBV12-3 or TRBV12-4 and J usage is TRBJ1-1. This CDR3 comprises 12 residues.

This clonotype is identified as medium-sized from frequency. The chain uses TRBV19 and TRBJ1-5; the D gene TCRdb calls, TRBD1, cannot be checked with no DNA. This CDR3 has 15 residues. Germline values: CDR1 LNHDA, CDR2 SQIVND (reference sequence). CDR3 sequence reads: CASSPGQGEEQPQHF.

According to its frequency, this clonotype is medium-sized. This chain uses TRBV10-3 with TRBJ2-1. The CDR3 is 14 residues long. Germline V lookup: CDR1 ENHRY, CDR2 SYGVKD. CDR3 region: CAISESTSNSEQFF.

Measured by frequency, this clonotype is medium-sized (0.01 to 0.1%). This chain links TRBV18 with TRBJ1-1; TCRdb indicates TRBD1, and absent DNA this call remains unverified. This CDR3 is built from 14 residues. The germline V gene encodes CDR1 KGHSH and CDR2 LQKENI. The CDR3 loop is CASSPRDRDNEAFF.

This clonotype ranks as large in terms of frequency. CDR3 sequence: CASSYGLAVNTGELFF. The chain is built from TRBV6-5 and TRBJ2-2; TCRdb's assignment of TRBD2 cannot be checked, as there is no DNA. From germline, CDR1 is MNHEY and CDR2 SVGAGI. This CDR3 has 16 amino acids.

The chain combines TRBV7-2 with TRBJ1-2; there is no DNA to check the TCRdb D call of TRBD1. The CDR3 is 15 amino acids. In germline, CDR1 is SGHTA, CDR2 FQGNSA. The CDR3 is CASSTGTGDWYGYTF.

Frequency places this clonotype as medium-sized (0.01 to 0.1%). The rearrangement joins TRBV18 to TRBJ2-7. Germline CDR1 and CDR2: KGHSH and LQKENI. The CDR3 is 11 amino acids. The CDR3 loop reads CASSPGGEQYF.

The rearrangement uses TRBV12-3 or TRBV12-4 and TRBJ2-2; TCRdb calls TRBD1, which cannot be checked without DNA. This CDR3 is 13 amino acids long. CDR3 sequence reads: CASRQTEGGELFF.

By frequency, this clonotype registers medium-sized. The V call is TRBV7-6, the J call TRBJ1-1; the D gene TCRdb calls, TRBD1, cannot be checked with no DNA. This CDR3 has 14 residues. Germline V gene sequence: CDR1 SGHVS, CDR2 FNYEAQ. This CDR3 reads CASSFVGRNTEAFF.

CDR3 residues: CASSLGRGIQETQYF. The rearrangement links TRBV7-2 to TRBJ2-5; TCRdb names TRBD1, which stays unverified in the absence of DNA. Germline CDR1 and CDR2: SGHTA and FQGNSA. CDR3 length equals 15 residues.

CDR3 amino acids: CASSQGGSTWGATQYF. The rearrangement uses TRBV4-3 and TRBJ2-5; the D call from TCRdb, TRBD1, cannot be confirmed without DNA. This CDR3 has 16 residues. Germline-derived CDR1 and CDR2 are LGHNA and YSLEER.

This clonotype is called medium-sized based on its frequency. The chain carries TRBV20-1 and TRBJ2-3. Germline CDR1 reads DFQATT; CDR2 reads SNEGSKA (reference sequence). This CDR3 has 11 residues. CDR3 protein: CSARERDTQYF.

This clonotype is identified as medium-sized (0.01 to 0.1%) from frequency. CDR3 protein: CASSPGGQSYEQYF. This chain links TRBV18 with TRBJ2-7; absent DNA, TCRdb's TRBD2 call cannot be checked. Per germline, CDR1 KGHSH and CDR2 LQKENI. The CDR3 is 14 amino acids.

The chain combines TRBV18 with TRBJ1-2. The CDR3 covers 13 residues. Germline V lookup: CDR1 KGHSH, CDR2 LQKENI. Here the CDR3 reads CASSPLENYGYTF.

By frequency, this clonotype is medium-sized. The chain carries TRBV27 and TRBJ2-1; TCRdb selects TRBD1, and the lack of DNA leaves this call unchecked. Looked up from germline, CDR1 is MNHEY and CDR2 is SMNVEV (reference sequence). This CDR3 is built from 16 residues. CDR3 loop: CASWRQDPRGYNEQFF.

This clonotype is deemed medium-sized by its frequency. The rearrangement links TRBV19 to TRBJ2-5; the D call of TRBD1 rests on TCRdb alone, since no DNA is present to check it. CDR1 LNHDA and CDR2 SQIVND come from the germline V gene (reference sequence). The CDR3 is made up of 12 amino acids. The CDR3: CATRQGQETQYF.